A selection of T cell receptor beta chains follows, all from one sample in a study of control samples from healthy donors and cancer patients. The assay was immunoSEQ multiplex PCR, and TCRdb's table has in-frame clones only and misses some. This table has around 110,000 clones, around 87% appearing once. The sequencing input was PBMCs. All receptors come from a woman in her fifties or sixties with colorectal cancer. Both conserved end residues are part of each CDR3. The order of the fields is D gene, clone size, J gene, V gene, CDR3 DNA, CDR3 protein. A D gene is named only where the DNA matches it firmly. Size is stated for part of the rows, as once, few or many counts, or as a class when the clone is expanded.

D gene: TRBD1; clone size: many; J gene: TRBJ1-5; V gene: TRBV6-5; CDR3 DNA: TGTGCCAGCAGTTGGAACGCAGGGGGGGCCCAGCATTTT; CDR3 protein: CASSWNAGGAQHF
D gene: -; clone size: -; J gene: TRBJ2-7; V gene: TRBV15; CDR3 DNA: TGTGCCACCAGCAGGGGGGGTGGCGCCTCGGGTGCCATTTACGAGCAGTACTTC; CDR3 protein: CATSRGGGASGAIYEQYF
D gene: TRBD1; clone size: -; J gene: TRBJ2-5; V gene: TRBV5-8; CDR3 DNA: TGTGCCAGCAGCCTGATGCAGGGTGACAGGGCCCAAGAGACCCAGTACTTC; CDR3 protein: CASSLMQGDRAQETQYF
D gene: -; clone size: -; J gene: TRBJ2-3; V gene: TRBV2; CDR3 DNA: TGTGCCAGCAGTGAAGAGGGGAATACGCAGTATTTT; CDR3 protein: CASSEEGNTQYF
D gene: -; clone size: -; J gene: TRBJ2-6; V gene: TRBV9; CDR3 DNA: TGTGCCAGCAGCCCCACCGTGGCGGGGCAGGGGCCCTCTGGGGCCAACGTCCTGACTTTC; CDR3 protein: CASSPTVAGQGPSGANVLTF
D gene: TRBD1; clone size: -; J gene: TRBJ1-6; V gene: TRBV6-4; CDR3 DNA: TGTGCCAGCAGTGACGGGACAGCGTATAATTCACCCCTCCACTTT; CDR3 protein: CASSDGTAYNSPLHF
D gene: -; clone size: -; J gene: TRBJ1-2; V gene: TRBV5-1; CDR3 DNA: TGCGCCAGCAGCTCAACAGGAGACACTAACTATGGCTACACCTTC; CDR3 protein: CASSSTGDTNYGYTF
D gene: -; clone size: -; J gene: TRBJ2-5; V gene: TRBV28; CDR3 DNA: TGTGCCAGCAGAACCGACAGGGAGGCCCAGTACTTC; CDR3 protein: CASRTDREAQYF
D gene: -; clone size: -; J gene: TRBJ1-1; V gene: TRBV12-5; CDR3 DNA: TGTGCTAGTGGTTTAGGGACATTGGCTGGGACTGAAGCTTTCTTT; CDR3 protein: CASGLGTLAGTEAFF
D gene: -; clone size: -; J gene: TRBJ1-1; V gene: TRBV10-3; CDR3 DNA: TGTGCCATCAGTGAGTCTTGGAACACTGAAGCTTTCTTT; CDR3 protein: CAISESWNTEAFF
D gene: -; clone size: -; J gene: TRBJ1-1; V gene: TRBV30; CDR3 DNA: TGTGCCTGGACCTCGTACCGTTGGGGGGAAGCTTTCTTT; CDR3 protein: CAWTSYRWGEAFF
D gene: -; clone size: -; J gene: TRBJ2-3; V gene: TRBV12-3/TRBV12-4; CDR3 DNA: TGTGCCAGCAGATACCATACAGATACGCAGTATTTT; CDR3 protein: CASRYHTDTQYF
D gene: -; clone size: once; J gene: TRBJ1-2; V gene: TRBV9; CDR3 DNA: TGTGCCAGCAGCGTAGGGCCAGACCGCTATGGCTACACCTTC; CDR3 protein: CASSVGPDRYGYTF
D gene: -; clone size: -; J gene: TRBJ2-7; V gene: TRBV5-6; CDR3 DNA: TGTGCCAGCAGCTTTATGACTGGGCCATCCTACGAGCAGTACTTC; CDR3 protein: CASSFMTGPSYEQYF
D gene: TRBD2; clone size: -; J gene: TRBJ2-4; V gene: TRBV27; CDR3 DNA: TGCGCTAGCGGGACCGGATTGATTCAGTACTTC; CDR3 protein: CASGTGLIQYF
D gene: TRBD1; clone size: -; J gene: TRBJ1-2; V gene: TRBV9; CDR3 DNA: TGTGCCAGCAGCGCGACCTTACAGGGGAACTATGGCTACACCTTC; CDR3 protein: CASSATLQGNYGYTF
D gene: -; clone size: few; J gene: TRBJ2-3; V gene: TRBV9; CDR3 DNA: TGTGCCAGCAGCCTAGACGTGACGGCGAGCACAGATACGCAGTATTTT; CDR3 protein: CASSLDVTASTDTQYF
D gene: -; clone size: -; J gene: TRBJ1-2; V gene: TRBV10-3; CDR3 DNA: TGTGCCACCTGCGAACAGCGAGAACTCTATGGCTACACCTTC; CDR3 protein: CATCEQRELYGYTF
D gene: TRBD1; clone size: -; J gene: TRBJ1-1; V gene: TRBV19; CDR3 DNA: TGTGCCAGTAGTACAACAGGGGCTTCAAACACTGAAGCTTTCTTT; CDR3 protein: CASSTTGASNTEAFF
D gene: TRBD1; clone size: -; J gene: TRBJ1-2; V gene: TRBV19; CDR3 DNA: TGTGCCAGTAGTGGTAACAGGGGCTTGGGCTACACCTTC; CDR3 protein: CASSGNRGLGYTF
D gene: -; clone size: -; J gene: TRBJ1-6; V gene: TRBV6-5; CDR3 DNA: TGTGCCAGCGTCGGGGCGATGAGCCGAGGTTCACCCCTCCACTTT; CDR3 protein: CASVGAMSRGSPLHF
D gene: TRBD2; clone size: -; J gene: TRBJ2-3; V gene: TRBV27; CDR3 DNA: TGTGCCAGCAGCACTGAACTCACGACTAGCGGGAGCACAGATACGCAGTATTTT; CDR3 protein: CASSTELTTSGSTDTQYF
D gene: -; clone size: -; J gene: TRBJ2-6; V gene: TRBV5-1; CDR3 DNA: TGCGCCAGCAGCTTGGATCCCGGGGGAAGCTCTGGGGCCAACGTCCTGACTTTC; CDR3 protein: CASSLDPGGSSGANVLTF
D gene: TRBD1; clone size: -; J gene: TRBJ1-4; V gene: TRBV6-5; CDR3 DNA: TGTGCCAGCAGTTTGACAGGGCTTGAAAAACTGTTTTTT; CDR3 protein: CASSLTGLEKLFF
D gene: -; clone size: -; J gene: TRBJ2-3; V gene: TRBV5-1; CDR3 DNA: TGCGCCAGCAGCTTGGCGGAAGATACGCAGTATTTT; CDR3 protein: CASSLAEDTQYF
D gene: -; clone size: few; J gene: TRBJ1-1; V gene: TRBV2; CDR3 DNA: TGTGCCAGCACTGGGGGGGCTCGGGACACTGAAGCTTTCTTT; CDR3 protein: CASTGGARDTEAFF
D gene: TRBD2; clone size: -; J gene: TRBJ2-1; V gene: TRBV4-2; CDR3 DNA: TGTGCCAGCAGCCAAGTGGGGACTAGCGGGAGGAGGTGGTTCTTC; CDR3 protein: CASSQVGTSGRRWFF
D gene: -; clone size: -; J gene: TRBJ2-1; V gene: TRBV18; CDR3 DNA: TGTGCCAGCTCACCACCGGACAATGAGCAGTTCTTC; CDR3 protein: CASSPPDNEQFF
D gene: -; clone size: -; J gene: TRBJ1-1; V gene: TRBV7-8; CDR3 DNA: TGTGCCAGCAGCCCTTATGAGATCACTGAAGCTTTCTTT; CDR3 protein: CASSPYEITEAFF